Below are 29 T cell receptor beta chains sequenced from a single sample in a study of cytomegalovirus exposure and HLA in healthy donors. A multiplex PCR was run with 60 Vbeta primers and 13 Jbeta primers. Clones were sequenced by immunoSEQ multiplex PCR, and TCRdb holds only the in-frame ones, with some missing. The repertoire has fewer than 85,000 clones, 60% to 85% of them found once; the top ten carry over 4.5%. The sequenced sample consisted of PBMCs. Source of these receptors: a man younger than 30 in good health and CMV-seropositive.

The V and J genes are TRBV14 and TRBJ2-5; 7 bases are shared with TRBD2. This CDR3 is built from 17 residues. The trim removed 3 bases at V and 3 bases at J, leaving 13 bases unmatched. From germline, CDR1 is SGHDN and CDR2 FVKESK. CDR3 region: CASSHLALGRGKETQYF. The DNA for the CDR3 is TGTGCCAGCAGCCATCTGGCCCTAGGGCGGGGGAAAGAGACCCAGTACTTC.

This sequence joins TRBV6-1 and TRBJ1-3, with D possibly being TRBD1 (6 bases). Germline V CDR1 and CDR2: MNHNS, SASEGT. The ends were cut back, 4 bases at V and 0 bases at J, with 13 bases in the middle. CDR3 size: 16 residues. As DNA, the CDR3 is TGTGCCAGCAGTGCTCTGGGGGCCCCCTCTGGAAACACCATATATTTT. It encodes CASSALGAPSGNTIYF.

This clone was seen a few times. This chain links TRBV5-1 with TRBJ2-5; TRBD1 agrees at 9 bases. Germline V CDR1 and CDR2: SGHRS, YFSETQ. Germline trimming cut 4 bases from V and 4 bases from J; bases unmatched to any gene: 2. This CDR3 has 13 amino acids. Here the CDR3 reads CASSRDRAETQYF. CDR3 nucleotide sequence: TGCGCCAGCAGCCGGGACAGGGCAGAGACCCAGTACTTC.

This chain uses TRBV6-5 with TRBJ1-5, with D possibly being TRBD1 (6 bases). Germline CDR1 is MNHEY and CDR2 is SVGAGI. The CDR3 length is 13 residues. Trimming removed 6 bases from V and 4 bases from J, with 10 bases in between. The CDR3 nucleotides are TGTGCCAGCAGCCCCACAGGGAATCAGCCCCAGCATTTT. Translated, it gives CASSPTGNQPQHF.

The CDR3 is CASSPRDSYEQYF. CDR3 in DNA: TGTGCCAGCAGTCCCCGGGACAGCTACGAGCAGTACTTC. The chain links TRBV9 to TRBJ2-7; TRBD1 matches 7 bases. The CDR3 contains 13 residues. Germline V gives CDR1 SGDLS, CDR2 YYNGEE. The V segment lost 5 bases and the J segment 3 bases; nucleotides outside the gene matches: 5.

The rearrangement uses TRBV25-1 and TRBJ1-2; possible D gene TRBD1, 6 bases. This CDR3 contains 11 residues. Trimming removed 11 bases from V and 5 bases from J, with 12 bases in between. CDR1 and CDR2 (germline): MGHDK, SYGVNS. This chain's CDR3 is CASRTVYGYTF. The DNA for the CDR3 is TGTGCCTCCAGGACAGTTTATGGCTACACCTTC.

The chain uses TRBV5-8 and TRBJ1-5; the D is unclear. The CDR3 is 14 amino acids. Germline CDR1 reads SGHTS; CDR2 reads YDEGEE. V lost 0 bases and J lost 5, with 9 bases in between. The CDR3 sequence is CASSLAGGDQPQHF. The DNA of the CDR3 is TGTGCCAGCAGCTTGGCCGGCGGAGATCAGCCCCAGCATTTT. Full variable domain (missing parts from reference TRBV5-8 and TRBJ1-5): EAGVTQSPTHLIKTRGQQATLRCSPISGHTSVYWYQQALGLGLQFLLWYDEGEERNRGNFPPRFSGRQFPNYSSELNVNALELEDSALYLCASSLAGGDQPQHFGDGTRLSIL.

V usage is TRBV7-9 and J usage is TRBJ2-7; 7 nucleotides agree with TRBD1. The ends lost 8 bases at V and 4 bases at J; junction bases unmatched: 11. Germline CDR1 and CDR2: SEHNR and FQNEAQ (reference sequence). CDR3 length equals 14 residues. As DNA, the CDR3 is TGTGCCAGCGGCAGGGGCACAGGGGATTACGAGCAGTACTTC. It translates to CASGRGTGDYEQYF.

The chain recombines TRBV11-3 with TRBJ1-5, with 10 bases aligning to TRBD1. Germline CDR1 is SGHNT and CDR2 is YENEEA. Germline trimming cut 5 bases from V and 2 bases from J; bases unmatched to any gene: 12. The CDR3 runs 18 residues. The CDR3 coding sequence is TGTGCCAGCAGCCAAGGGGAGACAGGGGGCTATGGCAATCAGCCCCAGCATTTT. It yields the protein CASSQGETGGYGNQPQHF.

The chain employs TRBV18 and TRBJ1-4, with D perhaps TRBD1 (6 bases). The CDR3 spans 15 residues. Germline V gene data show CDR1 as KGHSH and CDR2 as LQKENI. V gave up 6 bases and J gave up 7 bases, with 18 bases separating them. This CDR3 is CASSPRRTDGEKLFF. CDR3 sequence (DNA): TGTGCCAGCTCCCCGAGAAGGACAGATGGTGAAAAACTGTTTTTT.

The chain recombines TRBV28 with TRBJ1-4; D is possibly TRBD1 (6 bases). Germline V lookup: CDR1 MDHEN, CDR2 SYDVKM. The V and J ends lost 6 bases and 8 bases respectively, with 16 bases between them. The CDR3 has 14 amino acids. The CDR3 coding sequence is TGTGCCAGCAGCCCCCTGGCAGGGGTCGAAAAACTGTTTTTT. Protein sequence: CASSPLAGVEKLFF. Full variable domain (rest looked up from reference TRBV28 and TRBJ1-4): DVKVTQSSRYLVKRTGEKVFLECVQDMDHENMFWYRQDPGLGLRLIYFSYDVKMKEKGDIPEGYSVSREKKERFSLILESASTNQTSMYLCASSPLAGVEKLFFGSGTQLSVL.

V usage is TRBV5-1 and J usage is TRBJ1-1; D is possibly TRBD1 (5 bases). Germline CDR1 is SGHRS and CDR2 is YFSETQ. The CDR3 runs to 14 residues. V lost 4 bases and J 9 bases, leaving 19 bases between the germline ends. The CDR3 DNA follows: TGCGCCAGCAGCCCTACTACAGGCCCCCTACAAGCTTTCTTT. Protein product: CASSPTTGPLQAFF.

This clone was counted once. The V call is TRBV10-2, the J call TRBJ2-3, with 7 bases lining up with TRBD2. This CDR3 contains 14 residues. Trimming removed 7 bases from V and 3 bases from J; junction bases left unmatched: 7. The germline gives CDR1 WSHSY, CDR2 SAAADI. Here the CDR3 reads CASKQAGATDTQYF. The CDR3 nucleotides read TGCGCCAGCAAGCAGGCGGGAGCGACAGATACGCAGTATTTT.

This clone occurred a few times. The chain uses TRBV4-1 and TRBJ2-7, with D unclear. V was cut by 4 bases and J by 4 bases, with 11 bases left in between. The CDR3 consists of 13 residues. Germline V gene sequence: CDR1 MGHRA, CDR2 YSYEKL. This chain's CDR3 is CASSLEKRYEQYF. In nucleotides, the CDR3 is TGCGCCAGCAGCCTCGAAAAGAGGTACGAGCAGTACTTC.

The V call is TRBV7-8, the J call TRBJ2-5, with 8 bases aligning to TRBD2. V gave up 4 bases and J gave up 0 bases; unmatched junction bases: 13. Germline loops: CDR1 SGHVS, CDR2 FQNEAQ. This CDR3 is 18 amino acids long. The CDR3, as DNA: TGTGCCAGCAGCTCGAGCGGGAGAGGCTCGGCGTACCAAGAGACCCAGTACTTC. It yields the protein CASSSSGRGSAYQETQYF.

The chain carries TRBV7-9 and TRBJ2-7; possibly TRBD2 for D (5 bases). The germline V gene has CDR1 SEHNR and CDR2 FQNEAQ (reference sequence). The ends were cut back, 0 bases at V and 5 bases at J, with 8 bases in the middle. CDR3 length equals 13 residues. The CDR3 region is CASSLARVDEQYF. Written as DNA, the CDR3 is TGTGCCAGCAGCTTAGCGAGGGTGGACGAGCAGTACTTC.

The V call is TRBV4-1, the J call TRBJ1-1, with D unresolved. The V end was cut by 4 bases, the J end by 10 bases, with 10 bases between. The CDR3 totals 11 residues. The germline gives CDR1 MGHRA, CDR2 YSYEKL. The CDR3 protein is CASSRGGIAFF. The CDR3 DNA reads TGCGCCAGCAGCCGGGGAGGGATAGCTTTCTTT.

The J gene is TRBJ1-4, the V gene TRBV4-1; D might be TRBD1 (5 bases). Trimming pared 0 bases from V and 0 bases from J, leaving 11 bases between. The CDR3 extends over 17 amino acids. Germline V gene data show CDR1 as MGHRA and CDR2 as YSYEKL. The CDR3 spells CASSQDDRGATNEKLFF. The CDR3 nucleotides read TGCGCCAGCAGCCAAGATGACAGAGGAGCAACTAATGAAAAACTGTTTTTT.

Only one count was recorded for this clone. The chain employs TRBV5-1 and TRBJ1-1, with 8 bases identical to TRBD1. The germline V gene encodes CDR1 SGHRS and CDR2 YFSETQ. The CDR3 has 13 residues. Losses at the gene ends were 2 bases for V and 6 bases for J; bases not matched to a gene: 3. CDR3 sequence (DNA): TGCGCCAGCAGCTTCCGGACAGGGTCTGAAGCTTTCTTT. This encodes CASSFRTGSEAFF.

The chain employs TRBV4-1 and TRBJ1-2, with a weak D call TRBD1 (6 bases). Trimming took off 6 bases at V and 4 bases at J, with 27 bases between the two ends. CDR3 length: 18 amino acids. Germline assignment: CDR1 MGHRA and CDR2 YSYEKL. The CDR3: CASSWGPGQEVRLYGYTF. Written as DNA, the CDR3 is TGCGCCAGCAGTTGGGGCCCGGGACAAGAGGTCCGGCTCTATGGCTACACCTTC.

On this clone itself: One end of the junction fails to match germline, which may point to a read error. The chain is built from TRBV7-7 and TRBJ2-2, with TRBD1 identical over 9 bases. This CDR3 is built from 16 residues. The germline V gene has CDR1 SSHAT and CDR2 FNYEAQ (reference sequence). The CDR3 DNA follows: TGTGCTAGCAGCTCGAATCTAGACAGGGGGTCCGGGGAGCTGTTTTTT. Protein: CASSSNLDRGSGELFF.

The CDR3 sequence: CASSQTGTGVFEQYF. In DNA, the CDR3 is TGTGCCAGCAGTCAAACCGGGACAGGGGTTTTCGAGCAGTACTTC. This sequence joins TRBV6-1 and TRBJ2-7, with 10 bases aligning to TRBD1. The germline V gene has CDR1 MNHNS and CDR2 SASEGT. Trimming took 5 bases from V and 6 from J; bases not matched to a gene: 10. This CDR3 is 15 amino acids long.

The chain couples TRBV14 to TRBJ2-3, with a possible D match to TRBD1 (5 bases). The V end was cut by 4 bases, the J end by 8 bases, with 16 bases between. The CDR3 covers 14 residues. CDR1 SGHDN and CDR2 FVKESK come from the germline V gene. The CDR3 region is CASSPHGAGPTQYF. The CDR3 coding sequence is TGTGCCAGCAGCCCCCATGGGGCCGGACCTACGCAGTATTTT.

V gene TRBV6-5 combines with J gene TRBJ2-2; TRBD2 matches at 10 bases. This CDR3 is 16 amino acids long. Germline V CDR1 and CDR2: MNHEY, SVGAGI. J lost 5 bases, V lost 0 bases, and 3 bases had no gene match. CDR3 loop: CASSYSAGGWTGELFF. CDR3 sequence (DNA): TGTGCCAGCAGTTACTCAGCGGGAGGGTGGACCGGGGAGCTGTTTTTT.

The V call is TRBV6-4, the J call TRBJ2-3; 12 nucleotides match TRBD2. Germline V gene lookup returns CDR1 MRHNA and CDR2 SNTAGT. With 2 bases clipped from V and 5 bases from J, the junction kept 5 bases outside the gene matches. This CDR3 is 16 amino acids long. The CDR3 DNA reads as TGTGCCAGCAGTGACCGGACTAGCGGGACAAAAGATACGCAGTATTTT. Residues: CASSDRTSGTKDTQYF.

This chain links TRBV15 with TRBJ1-2; 7 nucleotides agree with TRBD1. Trimming cost V 4 bases and J 4 bases; bases outside gene matches: 9. The germline gives CDR1 LNHNV, CDR2 YYDKDF (reference sequence). The CDR3 length is 15 residues. As DNA, the CDR3 is TGTGCCACCAGCAAACGACAGGGTGTCACCTATGGCTACACCTTC. Amino acids: CATSKRQGVTYGYTF.

V is TRBV6-5 and J is TRBJ2-7, with TRBD1 identical over 8 bases. This CDR3 has 14 amino acids. CDR1 is MNHEY, CDR2 SVGAGI, per germline. The V segment lost 6 bases and the J segment 3 bases; nucleotides outside the gene matches: 7. CDR3 region: CASSTRQGFYEQYF. The CDR3 DNA reads as TGTGCCAGCAGCACCAGACAGGGGTTCTACGAGCAGTACTTC.

The rearrangement joins TRBV5-6 to TRBJ1-1; no clear D gene. The germline CDR1 and CDR2 sequences are SGHDT and YYEEEE. The ends were cut back, 0 bases at V and 8 bases at J, with 11 bases in the middle. The CDR3 length is 13 residues. The CDR3, as DNA: TGTGCCAGCAGCTTGGATCCAGGAGGGGAAGCTTTCTTT. This gives the protein CASSLDPGGEAFF.

V and J are TRBV7-8 and TRBJ2-7; D may be TRBD2 (5 bases). The CDR3 runs 13 residues. Germline-derived CDR1 and CDR2 are SGHVS and FQNEAQ. Trimming shortened V by 9 bases and J by 0 bases, and 12 bases separated the two germline ends. CDR3 in amino acids: CASTSGSSYEQYF. In nucleotides, the CDR3 is TGTGCCAGTACCTCGGGGTCCTCCTACGAGCAGTACTTC.